This T cell receptor (beta chain) was documented in a study of control samples from healthy donors and cancer patients. The germline V and J ends were trimmed by 0 bases and 12 bases, with 16 bases remaining between them. The CDR3 length is 13 residues. Germline CDR1 reads SGHTS; CDR2 reads YDEGEE. Method: immunoSEQ multiplex PCR; TCRdb's copy keeps in-frame clones and lacks some. Of 120,000 or so clones in the sample, around 87% were seen once. The chain couples TRBV5-8 to TRBJ2-7; possibly TRBD2 for D (5 bases). This TCR was sampled from a man between 60 and 75 years old in good health. Input material: blood. For the CDR3, the DNA is TGTGCCAGCAGCTTGGGTGTAGGATCGAGCGGGTACTTC. Translation: CASSLGVGSSGYF.